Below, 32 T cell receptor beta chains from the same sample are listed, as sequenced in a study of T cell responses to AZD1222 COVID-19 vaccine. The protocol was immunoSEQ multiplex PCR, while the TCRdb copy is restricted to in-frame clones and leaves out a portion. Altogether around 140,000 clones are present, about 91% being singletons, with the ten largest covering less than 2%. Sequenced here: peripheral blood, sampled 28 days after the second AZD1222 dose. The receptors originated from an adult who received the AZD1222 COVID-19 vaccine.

This CDR3 is CASSPGQSGEKLFF. CDR3 sequence (DNA): TGTGCCAGCAGCCCGGGACAGAGTGGTGAAAAACTGTTTTTT. The rearrangement uses TRBV9 and TRBJ1-4, with 7 nucleotides matching TRBD1. V dropped 4 bases and J dropped 7; count of bases not matched to a gene: 7. The CDR3 runs to 14 residues. CDR1 is SGDLS and CDR2 is YYNGEE in the germline V gene.

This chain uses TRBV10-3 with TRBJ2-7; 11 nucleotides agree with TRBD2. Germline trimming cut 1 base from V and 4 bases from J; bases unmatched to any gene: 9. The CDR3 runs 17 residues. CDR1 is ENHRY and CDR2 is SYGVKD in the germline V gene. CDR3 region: CAISEFDSSGGAYEQYF. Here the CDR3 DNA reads TGTGCCATCAGTGAGTTCGATAGTAGCGGGGGGGCTTACGAGCAGTACTTC.

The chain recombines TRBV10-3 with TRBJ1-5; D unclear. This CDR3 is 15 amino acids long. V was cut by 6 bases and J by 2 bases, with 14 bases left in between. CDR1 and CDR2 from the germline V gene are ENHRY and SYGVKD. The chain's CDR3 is CAIRDSVYGNQPQHF. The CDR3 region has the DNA TGTGCCATCAGAGACTCGGTCTACGGCAATCAGCCCCAGCATTTT.

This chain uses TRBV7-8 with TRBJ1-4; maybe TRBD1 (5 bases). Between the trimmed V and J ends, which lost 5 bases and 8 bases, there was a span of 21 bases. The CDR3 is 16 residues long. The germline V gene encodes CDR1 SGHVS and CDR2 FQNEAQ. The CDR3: CASSDIPRGNGEKLFF. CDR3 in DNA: TGTGCCAGCAGCGACATACCCCGGGGGAATGGGGAAAAACTGTTTTTT.

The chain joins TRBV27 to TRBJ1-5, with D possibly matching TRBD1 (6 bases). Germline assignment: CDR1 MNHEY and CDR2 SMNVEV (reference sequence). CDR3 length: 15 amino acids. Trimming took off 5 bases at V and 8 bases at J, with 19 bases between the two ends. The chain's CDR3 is CASSARRGAVEPQHF. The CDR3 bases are TGTGCCAGCAGTGCCAGGCGGGGGGCGGTAGAGCCCCAGCATTTT.

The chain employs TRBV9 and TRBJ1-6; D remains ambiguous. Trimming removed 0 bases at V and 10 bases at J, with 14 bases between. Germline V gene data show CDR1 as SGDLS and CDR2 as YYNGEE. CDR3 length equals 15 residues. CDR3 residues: CASSVAAWAESPLHF. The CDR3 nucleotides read TGTGCCAGCAGCGTAGCTGCCTGGGCAGAATCACCCCTCCACTTT.

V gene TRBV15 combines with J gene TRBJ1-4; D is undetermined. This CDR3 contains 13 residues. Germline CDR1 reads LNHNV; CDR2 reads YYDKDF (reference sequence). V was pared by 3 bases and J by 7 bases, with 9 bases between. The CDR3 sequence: CATSRTRGEKLFF. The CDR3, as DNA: TGTGCCACCAGCAGGACCCGAGGTGAAAAACTGTTTTTT.

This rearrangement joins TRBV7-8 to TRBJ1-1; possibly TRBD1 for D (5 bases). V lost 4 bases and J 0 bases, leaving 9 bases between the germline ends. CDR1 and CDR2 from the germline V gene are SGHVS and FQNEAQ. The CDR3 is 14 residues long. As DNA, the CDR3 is TGTGCCAGCAGCTGGGGGGGAATGAACACTGAAGCTTTCTTT. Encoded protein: CASSWGGMNTEAFF.

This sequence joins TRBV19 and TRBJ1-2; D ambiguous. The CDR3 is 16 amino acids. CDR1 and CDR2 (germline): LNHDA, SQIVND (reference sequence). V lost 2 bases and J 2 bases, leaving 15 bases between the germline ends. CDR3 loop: CASSISRPGRNYGYTF. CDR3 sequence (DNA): TGTGCCAGTAGTATAAGTAGGCCCGGACGAAACTATGGCTACACCTTC.

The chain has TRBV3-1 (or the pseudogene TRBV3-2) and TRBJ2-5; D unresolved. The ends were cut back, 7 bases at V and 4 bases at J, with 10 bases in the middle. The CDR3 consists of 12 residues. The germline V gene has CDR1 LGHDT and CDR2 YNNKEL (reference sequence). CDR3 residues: CASNHNGETQYF. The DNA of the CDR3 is TGTGCCAGCAACCATAACGGAGAGACCCAGTACTTC.

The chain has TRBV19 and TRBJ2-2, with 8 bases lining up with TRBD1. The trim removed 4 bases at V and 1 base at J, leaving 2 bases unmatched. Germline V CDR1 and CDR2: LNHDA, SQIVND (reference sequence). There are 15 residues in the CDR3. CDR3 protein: CASSTGTGNTGELFF. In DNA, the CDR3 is TGTGCCAGTAGTACTGGGACAGGGAACACCGGGGAGCTGTTTTTT.

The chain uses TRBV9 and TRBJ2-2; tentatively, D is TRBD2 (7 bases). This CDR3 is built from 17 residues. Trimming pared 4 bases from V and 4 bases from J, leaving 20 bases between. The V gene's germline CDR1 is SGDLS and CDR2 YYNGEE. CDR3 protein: CASSPHRGGALTGELFF. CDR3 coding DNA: TGTGCCAGCAGCCCCCACCGAGGGGGGGCCCTCACCGGGGAGCTGTTTTTT.

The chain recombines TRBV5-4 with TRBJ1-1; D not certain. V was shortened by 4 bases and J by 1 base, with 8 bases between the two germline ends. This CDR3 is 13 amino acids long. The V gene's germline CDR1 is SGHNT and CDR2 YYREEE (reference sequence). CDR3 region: CASSTLRNTEAFF. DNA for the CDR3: TGTGCCAGCAGCACTTTACGGAACACTGAAGCTTTCTTT.

CDR3 amino acids: CASSPGTSGSFSGANVLTF. The CDR3 DNA follows: TGTGCCAGCAGCCCAGGGACTAGCGGATCCTTCTCTGGGGCCAACGTCCTGACTTTC. The chain links TRBV5-4 to TRBJ2-6, with TRBD2 identical over 11 bases. Per germline, CDR1 SGHNT and CDR2 YYREEE (reference sequence). There are 19 residues in the CDR3. After removal of 4 bases from V and 0 bases from J, the junction contained 9 bases not matched to a gene.

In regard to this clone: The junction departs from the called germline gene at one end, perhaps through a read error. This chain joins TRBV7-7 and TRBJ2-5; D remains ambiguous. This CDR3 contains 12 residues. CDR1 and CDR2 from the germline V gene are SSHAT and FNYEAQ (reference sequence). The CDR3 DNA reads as TGTGCTAGCAGCCCCCCGGTTGGGACCCAGTACTTC. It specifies CASSPPVGTQYF.

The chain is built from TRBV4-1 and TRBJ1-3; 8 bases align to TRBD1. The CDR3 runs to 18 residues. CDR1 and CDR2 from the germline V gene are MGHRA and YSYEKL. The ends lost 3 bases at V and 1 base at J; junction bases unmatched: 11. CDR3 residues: CASSQGRQGISSGNTIYF. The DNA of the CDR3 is TGCGCCAGCAGCCAGGGACGACAGGGGATTTCGTCTGGAAACACCATATATTTT.

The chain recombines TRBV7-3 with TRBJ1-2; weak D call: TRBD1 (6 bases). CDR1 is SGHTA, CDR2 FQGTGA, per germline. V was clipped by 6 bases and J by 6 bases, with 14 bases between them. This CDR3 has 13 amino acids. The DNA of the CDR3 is TGTGCCAGCAGTCTAGGGGGTAGGGATGGCTACACCTTC. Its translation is CASSLGGRDGYTF. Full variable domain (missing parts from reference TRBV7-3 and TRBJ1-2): GAGVSQTPSNKVTEKGKYVELRCDPISGHTALYWYRQSLGQGPEFLIYFQGTGAADDSGLPNDRFFAVRPEGSVSTLKIQRTERGDSAVYLCASSLGGRDGYTFGSGTRLTVV.

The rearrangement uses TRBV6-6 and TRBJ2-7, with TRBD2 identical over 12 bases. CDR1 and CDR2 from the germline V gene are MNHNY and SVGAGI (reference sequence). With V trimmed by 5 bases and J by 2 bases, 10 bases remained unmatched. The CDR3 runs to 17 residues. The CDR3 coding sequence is TGTGCCAGCAGTCCGACTAGCGGGAGCGTCCCACCCTACGAGCAGTACGTC. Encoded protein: CASSPTSGSVPPYEQYV.

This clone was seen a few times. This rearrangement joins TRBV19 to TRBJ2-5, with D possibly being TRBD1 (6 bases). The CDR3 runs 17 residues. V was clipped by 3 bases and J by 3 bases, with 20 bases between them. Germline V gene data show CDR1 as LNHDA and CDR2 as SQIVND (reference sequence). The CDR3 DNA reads TGTGCCAGTAGTATGCGGACAGCCTCGACCCTAAAAGAGACCCAGTACTTC. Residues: CASSMRTASTLKETQYF.

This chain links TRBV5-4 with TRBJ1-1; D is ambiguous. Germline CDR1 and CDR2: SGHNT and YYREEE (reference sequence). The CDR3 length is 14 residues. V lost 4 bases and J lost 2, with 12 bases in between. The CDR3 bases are TGTGCCAGCAGCCCTTCCTTGGGAAACACTGAAGCTTTCTTT. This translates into CASSPSLGNTEAFF.

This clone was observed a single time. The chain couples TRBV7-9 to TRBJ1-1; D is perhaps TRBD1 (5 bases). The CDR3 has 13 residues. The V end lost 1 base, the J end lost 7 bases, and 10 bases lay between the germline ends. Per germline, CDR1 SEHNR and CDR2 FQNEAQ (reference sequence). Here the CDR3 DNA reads TGTGCCAGCAGCTTAGTTTTCCAGGGTGAAGCTTTCTTT. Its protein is CASSLVFQGEAFF.

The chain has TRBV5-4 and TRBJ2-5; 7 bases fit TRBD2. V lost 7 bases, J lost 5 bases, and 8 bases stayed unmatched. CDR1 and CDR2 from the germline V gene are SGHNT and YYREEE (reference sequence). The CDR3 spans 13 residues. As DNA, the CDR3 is TGTGCCAGCGGACCCCGGGAGGAGGAGACCCAGTACTTC. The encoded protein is CASGPREEETQYF.

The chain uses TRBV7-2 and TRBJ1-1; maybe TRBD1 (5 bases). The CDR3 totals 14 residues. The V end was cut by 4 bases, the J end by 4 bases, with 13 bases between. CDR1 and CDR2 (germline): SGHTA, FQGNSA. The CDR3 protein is CASSSRGGGTEAFF. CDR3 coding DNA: TGTGCCAGCAGCTCCCGCGGGGGGGGCACTGAAGCTTTCTTT.

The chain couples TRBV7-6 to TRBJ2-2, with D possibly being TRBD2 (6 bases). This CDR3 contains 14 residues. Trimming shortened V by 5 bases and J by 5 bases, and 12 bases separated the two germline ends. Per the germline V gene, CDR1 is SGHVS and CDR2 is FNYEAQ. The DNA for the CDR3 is TGTGCCAGCAGCCCGATCAGCGGGACCGGGGAGCTGTTTTTT. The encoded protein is CASSPISGTGELFF. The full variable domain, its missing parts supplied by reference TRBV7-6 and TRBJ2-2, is GAGVSQSPRYKVTKRGQDVALRCDPISGHVSLYWYRQALGQGPEFLTYFNYEAQQDKSGLPNDRFSAERPEGSISTLTIQRTEQRDSAMYRCASSPISGTGELFFGEGSRLTVL.

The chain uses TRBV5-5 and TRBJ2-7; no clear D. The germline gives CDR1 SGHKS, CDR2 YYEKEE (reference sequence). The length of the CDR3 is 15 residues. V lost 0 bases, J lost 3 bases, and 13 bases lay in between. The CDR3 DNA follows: TGTGCCAGCAGCTTGGGGGCCATTATCGGCTACGAGCAGTACTTC. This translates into CASSLGAIIGYEQYF.

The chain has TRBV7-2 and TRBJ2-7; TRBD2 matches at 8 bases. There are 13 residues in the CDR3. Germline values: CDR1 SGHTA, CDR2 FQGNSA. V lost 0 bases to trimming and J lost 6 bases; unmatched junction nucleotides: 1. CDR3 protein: CASSLAGTSEQYF. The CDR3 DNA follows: TGTGCCAGCAGCTTAGCCGGGACTAGCGAGCAGTACTTC.

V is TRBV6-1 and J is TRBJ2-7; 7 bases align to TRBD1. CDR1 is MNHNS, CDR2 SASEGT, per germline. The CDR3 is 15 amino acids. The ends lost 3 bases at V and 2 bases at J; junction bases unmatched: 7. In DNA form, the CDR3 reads TGTGCCAGCAGTGACCCCGGGACAGTAACCTACGAGCAGTACGTC. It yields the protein CASSDPGTVTYEQYV.

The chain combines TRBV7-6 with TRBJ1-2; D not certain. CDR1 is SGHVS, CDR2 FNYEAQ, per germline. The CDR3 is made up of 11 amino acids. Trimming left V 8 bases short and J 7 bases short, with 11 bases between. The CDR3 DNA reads TGTGCCAGCGGACCCACAAGTGGCTACACCTTC. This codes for CASGPTSGYTF.

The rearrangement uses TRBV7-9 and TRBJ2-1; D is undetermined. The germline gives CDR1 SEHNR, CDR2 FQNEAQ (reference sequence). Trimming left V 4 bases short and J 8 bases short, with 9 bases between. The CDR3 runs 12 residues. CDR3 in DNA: TGTGCCAGCAGCTCTTTATTGCATGAGCAGTTCTTC. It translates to CASSSLLHEQFF.

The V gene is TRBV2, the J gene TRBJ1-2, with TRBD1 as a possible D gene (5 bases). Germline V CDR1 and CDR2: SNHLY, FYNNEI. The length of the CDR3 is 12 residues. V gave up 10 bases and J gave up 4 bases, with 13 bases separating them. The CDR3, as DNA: TGTGCCACCAGGGAAGCCGCCTATGGCTACACCTTC. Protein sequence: CATREAAYGYTF.

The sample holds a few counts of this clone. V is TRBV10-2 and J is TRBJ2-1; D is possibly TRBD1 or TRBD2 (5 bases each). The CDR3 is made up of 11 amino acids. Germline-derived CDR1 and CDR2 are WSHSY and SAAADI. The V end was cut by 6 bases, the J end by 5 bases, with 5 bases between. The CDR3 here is CASRGDNEQFF. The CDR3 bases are TGCGCCAGCAGGGGGGACAATGAGCAGTTCTTC.

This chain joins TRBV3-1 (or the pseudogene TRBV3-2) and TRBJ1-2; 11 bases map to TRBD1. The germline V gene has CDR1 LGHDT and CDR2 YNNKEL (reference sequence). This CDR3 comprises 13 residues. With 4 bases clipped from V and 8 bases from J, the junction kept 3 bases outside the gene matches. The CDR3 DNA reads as TGTGCCAGCAGCCGGGACAGGGGGGACGGCTACACCTTC. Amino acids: CASSRDRGDGYTF.